This T cell receptor beta chain comes out of a study of OX40 agonist ivuxolimab in advanced cancers. With regard to this clone: The target antigen is unknown.

Germline CDR1 is SGHNT and CDR2 is YENEEA. With V trimmed by 1 base and J by 0 bases, 3 bases remained unmatched. CDR3 size: 17 residues. Overall study results and limits: Averaged across samples, CD8+ T cells carried more expanded clones than CD4+ did.

Produced via immunoSEQ multiplex PCR; TCRdb's table is partial and in-frame only. The table lists over 20,000 clones, about 85% of them singletons, with about a third in the top ten. The sequence derives from an adult with an advanced solid tumor such as melanoma, head and neck, liver or kidney cancer. The gene calls are TRBV11-3 and TRBJ2-3; TRBD2 matches at 11 bases. This material consisted of CD4+ or CD8+ T cells sorted from blood, taken in a trial of the OX40 agonist ivuxolimab. As DNA, the CDR3 is TGTGCCAGCAGCTTAGTAGCGGGAGGGCCTAGCACAGATACGCAGTATTTT. Translating it yields CASSLVAGGPSTDTQYF.